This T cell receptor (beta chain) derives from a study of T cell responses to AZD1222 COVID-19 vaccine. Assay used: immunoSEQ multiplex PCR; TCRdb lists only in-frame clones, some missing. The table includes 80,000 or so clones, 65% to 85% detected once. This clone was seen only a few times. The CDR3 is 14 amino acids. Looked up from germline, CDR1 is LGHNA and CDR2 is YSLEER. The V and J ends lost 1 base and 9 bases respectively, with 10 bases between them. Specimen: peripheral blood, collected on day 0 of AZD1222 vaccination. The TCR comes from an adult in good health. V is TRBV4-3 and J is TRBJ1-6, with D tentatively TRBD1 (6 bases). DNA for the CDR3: TGCGCCAGCAGCCAAGGTCACAGGGTTTCACCCCTCCACTTT. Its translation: CASSQGHRVSPLHF.